This TCR beta chain was identified during a study of early T cells in non-severe SARS-CoV-2 infection. V shed 4 bases and J shed 0 bases, with 17 bases lying between them. Germline assignment: CDR1 PRHDT and CDR2 FYEKMQ (reference sequence). CDR3 length equals 17 residues. TCRdb used MiXCR to reprocess the 5' RACE reads, holding one entry per CDR3 protein. The sample shows roughly 40,000 distinct CDR3 sequences, roughly 7.1% of them seen only once. Ten or more counts support this clonotype. The sequence was collected from an adult who was a healthcare worker with PCR-confirmed SARS-CoV-2 infection or an uninfected control (not recorded which). The rearrangement joins TRBV13 to TRBJ2-3; the D gene is possibly TRBD1 (6 bases). Sample: whole blood. The CDR3 reads CASSSRQAPPSTDTQYF. The DNA for the CDR3 is TGTGCCAGCAGCTCGAGACAGGCCCCTCCTAGCACAGATACGCAGTATTTT. The full variable domain, completed using reference TRBV13 and TRBJ2-3, is AAGVIQSPRHLIKEKRETATLKCYPIPRHDTVYWYQQGPGQDPQFLISFYEKMQSDKGSIPDRFSAQQFSDYHSELNMSSLELGDSALYFCASSSRQAPPSTDTQYFGPGTRLTVL.